The 8 T cell receptor beta chains in this list originate from one sample, sequenced in a study of chemoradiotherapy in HPV16-positive cancers. Repertoires were generated with immunoSEQ multiplex PCR, while TCRdb's copy carries only in-frame clones and drops some. Of 30,000 to 40,000 clones in the sample, roughly nine tenths were seen once. The sample in question was blood, obtained from a patient who underwent chemoradiotherapy. These receptors came from a human donor with HPV-associated anogenital cancer.

The count of this clone is one. The V and J genes are TRBV29-1 and TRBJ1-3, with D unresolved. The CDR3 totals 14 residues. Germline V gives CDR1 SQVTM, CDR2 ANQGSEA. The ends were cut back, 4 bases at V and 0 bases at J, with 10 bases in the middle. CDR3 bases: TGCAGCGTTGTGGCAGCCCGCTCTGGAAACACCATATATTTT. Its protein is CSVVAARSGNTIYF.

This clone has just one count. The chain combines TRBV6-1 with TRBJ1-1; 8 bases are shared with TRBD1. The CDR3 length is 15 residues. After removal of 7 bases from V and 0 bases from J, the junction contained 7 bases not matched to a gene. Per germline, CDR1 MNHNS and CDR2 SASEGT. DNA for the CDR3: TGTGCCAGCACTACGGACAGGGCAGTGAACACTGAAGCTTTCTTT. Translated: CASTTDRAVNTEAFF.

V and J are TRBV7-2 and TRBJ2-5; 9 bases align to TRBD1. The V segment lost 5 bases and the J segment 2 bases; nucleotides outside the gene matches: 3. This CDR3 is 14 amino acids long. Germline V CDR1 and CDR2: SGHTA, FQGNSA. The CDR3 reads CASSLQGAQETQYF. CDR3 nucleotides: TGTGCCAGCAGCCTACAGGGGGCACAAGAGACCCAGTACTTC.

This chain uses TRBV1 with TRBJ1-2. TRBV1 is given as a pseudogene. The CDR3 extends over 13 amino acids. Written as DNA, the CDR3 is TGCACCAGCAGCCTACAGGTGGAGGATGGCTACACCTTC. This sequence encodes CTSSLQVEDGYTF.

In DNA form, the CDR3 reads TGTGCCAGCAGCTTAACTAGCGGGAGCATGGGCGAGCAGTACTTC. Translating gives CASSLTSGSMGEQYF. The chain links TRBV7-9 to TRBJ2-7; TRBD2 aligns across 11 bases. Germline V gives CDR1 SEHNR, CDR2 FQNEAQ (reference sequence). V was pared by 2 bases and J by 6 bases, with 6 bases of the junction left unmatched. CDR3 size: 15 residues.

This chain connects TRBV11-2 to TRBJ2-1, with D unresolved. CDR1 and CDR2 from the germline V gene are SGHAT and FQNNGV. CDR3 length equals 13 residues. V lost 7 bases, J lost 10 bases, and 17 bases lay in between. The CDR3 DNA sequence: TGTGCCAGCAAGGTGACTGGCCCGGACGAGCAGTTCTTC. This encodes CASKVTGPDEQFF.

In DNA, the CDR3 is TGTGCCATCAGTCTGACAGACTCCACCGGGGAGCTGTTTTTT. Its translation: CAISLTDSTGELFF. The rearrangement uses TRBV10-3 and TRBJ2-2; the D gene is possibly TRBD1 (5 bases). Trimming shortened V by 5 bases and J by 4 bases, and 11 bases separated the two germline ends. There are 14 residues in the CDR3. Germline CDR1 and CDR2: ENHRY and SYGVKD.

The gene calls are TRBV5-1 and TRBJ1-1, with D maybe TRBD1 (5 bases). Deletions cut 4 bases from V and 4 bases from J, with 11 bases between. The CDR3 totals 13 residues. Germline V lookup: CDR1 SGHRS, CDR2 YFSETQ. CDR3 bases: TGCGCCAGCAGCCTGGGGGGAAGCACTGAAGCTTTCTTT. Translating it yields CASSLGGSTEAFF. Full variable domain (missing parts from reference TRBV5-1 and TRBJ1-1): KAGVTQTPRYLIKTRGQQVTLSCSPISGHRSVSWYQQTPGQGLQFLFEYFSETQRNKGNFPGRFSGRQFSNSRSEMNVSTLELGDSALYLCASSLGGSTEAFFGQGTRLTVV.